A single sample gave rise to the 18 T cell receptor beta chains below, sequenced in a study of cytotoxic CD8 clonotypes in ibrutinib-treated CLL. Generated by immunoSEQ multiplex PCR, the TCRdb table keeps only in-frame clones and is missing some. The sample has fewer than 150,000 clones, around four fifths seen once. The material was PBMCs, obtained after 24 months of ibrutinib treatment. The receptor set was obtained from a human donor with chronic lymphocytic leukemia.

This clone occurred a few times. The chain carries TRBV7-6 and TRBJ2-2; D is unresolved. From germline, CDR1 is SGHVS and CDR2 FNYEAQ. Trimming pared 1 base from V and 0 bases from J, leaving 3 bases between. The CDR3 has 14 amino acids. The CDR3 DNA is TGTGCCAGCAGCTTAGACGCGAACACCGGGGAGCTGTTTTTT. Residues: CASSLDANTGELFF.

The J gene is TRBJ2-5, the V gene TRBV7-9; no clear D. Germline CDR1 and CDR2: SEHNR and FQNEAQ (reference sequence). V was cut by 1 base and J by 5 bases, with 5 bases left in between. The CDR3 extends over 12 amino acids. This chain's CDR3 is CASSLGRETQYF. The CDR3 coding sequence is TGTGCCAGCAGCTTAGGGCGGGAGACCCAGTACTTC.

The table lists this clone with a few counts. CDR3 region: CASTYTSSTDTQYF. For the CDR3, the DNA is TGTGCCAGTACCTACACCTCTAGCACAGATACGCAGTATTTT. J is TRBJ2-3 and V is TRBV19; D not resolved. CDR1 is LNHDA and CDR2 is SQIVND in the germline V gene (reference sequence). This CDR3 comprises 14 residues. With 7 bases removed from V and 0 bases from J, the gap between germline ends came to 11 bases.

This CDR3 reads CASSQDRRNSPLHF. The CDR3 DNA sequence: TGTGCCAGCAGTCAAGACAGGCGAAATTCACCCCTCCACTTT. This chain connects TRBV6-5 to TRBJ1-6; D may be TRBD1 (6 bases). There are 14 residues in the CDR3. CDR1 and CDR2 from the germline V gene are MNHEY and SVGAGI. V shed 5 bases and J shed 7 bases, with 12 bases lying between them.

The V call is TRBV28, the J call TRBJ2-5, with D maybe TRBD2 (5 bases). This CDR3 spans 15 amino acids. V lost 4 bases and J 5 bases, leaving 17 bases between the germline ends. CDR1 MDHEN and CDR2 SYDVKM come from the germline V gene. CDR3 region: CASSSPARAEETQYF. The CDR3 coding sequence is TGTGCCAGCAGTTCCCCCGCGAGGGCTGAGGAGACCCAGTACTTC.

The chain combines TRBV6-1 with TRBJ2-7, with 8 bases fitting TRBD1. The CDR3 runs 15 residues. The germline CDR1 and CDR2 sequences are MNHNS and SASEGT. The ends lost 5 bases at V and 0 bases at J; junction bases unmatched: 6. The CDR3 protein is CASSLTGVLSYEQYF. In DNA form, the CDR3 reads TGTGCCAGCAGTCTGACAGGGGTCCTCTCCTACGAGCAGTACTTC.

V is TRBV18 and J is TRBJ2-7; 13 bases agree with TRBD2. CDR3 length: 15 amino acids. Germline CDR1 reads KGHSH; CDR2 reads LQKENI. J gave up 3 bases and V 3 bases, and 2 bases lay outside the gene matches. CDR3 in DNA: TGTGCCAGCTCACCCGGACTAGCGGGGGTCTACGAGCAGTACTTC. Residues: CASSPGLAGVYEQYF.

The gene calls are TRBV5-4 and TRBJ2-1, with 8 bases fitting TRBD2. Germline V gene data show CDR1 as SGHNT and CDR2 as YYREEE (reference sequence). Trimming cost V 0 bases and J 5 bases; bases outside gene matches: 4. The CDR3 covers 15 residues. The CDR3 sequence is CASSLELAAHNEQFF. The CDR3 coding sequence is TGTGCCAGCAGCTTGGAACTAGCGGCCCACAATGAGCAGTTCTTC.

The rearrangement uses TRBV25-1 and TRBJ2-7; weak D call: TRBD1 (5 bases). The germline V and J ends were trimmed by 7 bases and 2 bases, with 12 bases remaining between them. Per germline, CDR1 MGHDK and CDR2 SYGVNS. CDR3 size: 13 residues. CDR3 residues: CASKRDRAYEQYF. The CDR3 DNA reads as TGTGCCAGCAAACGAGACAGAGCCTACGAGCAGTACTTC.

V is TRBV7-9 and J is TRBJ2-7; D is uncertain. The CDR3 is 15 amino acids. The germline CDR1 and CDR2 sequences are SEHNR and FQNEAQ (reference sequence). Trimming took off 4 bases at V and 4 bases at J, with 17 bases between the two ends. In nucleotides, the CDR3 is TGTGCCAGCAGCTCCCAACCCTCTTCCACATACGAGCAGTACTTC. This encodes CASSSQPSSTYEQYF.

The chain uses TRBV7-2 and TRBJ2-5; D possibly matches TRBD1 or TRBD2 (5 bases each). Germline V CDR1 and CDR2: SGHTA, FQGNSA. Between the trimmed V and J ends, which lost 6 bases and 2 bases, there was a span of 19 bases. This CDR3 has 16 amino acids. The CDR3 sequence: CASSQRDGRYQETQYF. CDR3 bases: TGTGCCAGCAGTCAAAGGGACGGACGATATCAAGAGACCCAGTACTTC.

This rearrangement joins TRBV28 to TRBJ1-2; 8 bases agree with TRBD1. The V gene end was trimmed by 4 bases and the J gene end by 8 bases; junction bases not matched to a gene: 9. The CDR3 sequence is 14 residues long. Per germline, CDR1 MDHEN and CDR2 SYDVKM. The CDR3 sequence: CASSSGQGQSGYTF. The CDR3 DNA sequence: TGTGCCAGCAGTTCCGGACAGGGCCAATCGGGCTACACCTTC.

In its sample, this clone was seen once. The chain recombines TRBV5-5 with TRBJ1-2; D perhaps matches TRBD1 (5 bases). V lost 2 bases to trimming and J lost 1 base, with 15 bases between them. Germline V gives CDR1 SGHKS, CDR2 YYEKEE (reference sequence). CDR3 length: 16 residues. CDR3: CASSLLGTASNYGYTF. The DNA of the CDR3 is TGTGCCAGCAGCTTACTCGGGACTGCAAGTAACTATGGCTACACCTTC.

This clone has a handful of counts. This chain joins TRBV11-2 and TRBJ2-1; 9 bases are a match to TRBD2. J lost 5 bases, V lost 1 base, and 12 bases had no gene match. The CDR3 sequence is 18 residues long. CDR1 and CDR2 (germline): SGHAT, FQNNGV. The CDR3 loop is CASSLGLAGTSRNNEQFF. As DNA, the CDR3 is TGTGCCAGCAGCTTAGGGCTGGCGGGGACTAGCAGAAACAATGAGCAGTTCTTC.

J is TRBJ1-2 and V is TRBV9; no clear D gene. The CDR3 runs to 15 residues. The germline V gene has CDR1 SGDLS and CDR2 YYNGEE. The germline V and J ends were trimmed by 0 bases and 3 bases, with 12 bases remaining between them. The CDR3 sequence is CASSVGILTYYGYTF. The DNA for the CDR3 is TGTGCCAGCAGCGTAGGTATCCTGACGTACTATGGCTACACCTTC.

Remarks on this clone: Other DNA sequences from this sample encode an identical CDR3 as well. This rearrangement joins TRBV7-2 to TRBJ1-2; possibly TRBD1 for D (5 bases). V lost 5 bases, J lost 2 bases, and 12 bases lay in between. The CDR3 consists of 14 residues. CDR1 is SGHTA, CDR2 FQGNSA, per germline. The CDR3 bases are TGTGCCAGCAGCCTGGGGGAGGTGAACTATGGCTACACCTTC. This codes for CASSLGEVNYGYTF. Full variable domain (outside the CDR3, taken from reference TRBV7-2 and TRBJ1-2): GAGVSQSPSNKVTEKGKDVELRCDPISGHTALYWYRQSLGQGLEFLIYFQGNSAPDKSGLPSDRFSAERTGGSVSTLTIQRTQQEDSAVYLCASSLGEVNYGYTFGSGTRLTVV.

This clone came up a few times. This chain joins TRBV25-1 and TRBJ1-2, with TRBD1 matching 7 bases. Unmatched junction bases numbered 7, after V lost 6 bases and J lost 3 bases. There are 14 residues in the CDR3. The germline gives CDR1 MGHDK, CDR2 SYGVNS. This CDR3 is CASSRGGWDYGYTF. CDR3 in DNA: TGTGCCAGCAGCCGAGGGGGCTGGGACTATGGCTACACCTTC.

The genes are TRBV7-2 and TRBJ2-2; D is perhaps TRBD2 (5 bases). The CDR3 extends over 14 amino acids. Germline loops: CDR1 SGHTA, CDR2 FQGNSA. Trimming cost V 5 bases and J 1 base, with 8 bases left between them. CDR3 sequence: CASSPGLNTGELFF. Here the CDR3 DNA reads TGTGCCAGCAGCCCCGGACTGAACACCGGGGAGCTGTTTTTT.